These 3 T cell receptor beta chains came from one sample sequenced in a study of T-cell reconstitution after alpha-beta-depleted transplantation in children. Preparing the TCRbeta library involved the use of unique molecular identifiers. TCRdb reanalysed the PCR reads using MiXCR and keeps one entry per CDR3 protein. The sample lists roughly 610,000 distinct CDR3 sequences; about 11% were seen once. The sequencing used PBMCs from the stem cell graft donor, collected from the stem cell graft. Receptors originate from a human donor who donated a stem cell graft to a child with acute myeloid leukemia.

J is TRBJ1-1 and V is TRBV7-8; 8 bases agree with TRBD1. Germline CDR1 reads SGHVS; CDR2 reads FQNEAQ. CDR3 size: 15 residues. V gave up 5 bases and J gave up 0 bases; unmatched junction bases: 5. DNA for the CDR3: TGTGCCAGCAGCGAGACACAGGGGGTGAACACTGAAGCTTTCTTT. Translated: CASSETQGVNTEAFF.

This clonotype was seen many times. V usage is TRBV20-1 and J usage is TRBJ2-5, with 15 bases lining up with TRBD2. Trimming removed 3 bases from V and 5 bases from J; junction bases left unmatched: 4. This CDR3 is 15 amino acids long. Germline CDR1 and CDR2: DFQATT and SNEGSKA (reference sequence). The CDR3 spells CSASGLAGGPETQYF. CDR3 bases: TGCAGTGCTAGCGGACTAGCGGGAGGGCCGGAGACCCAGTACTTC.

This clonotype was counted a few times. V gene TRBV5-1 combines with J gene TRBJ2-7, with D perhaps being TRBD1 or TRBD2 (5 bases each). The V end lost 3 bases, the J end lost 0 bases, and 13 bases lay between the germline ends. Germline CDR1 and CDR2: SGHRS and YFSETQ. This CDR3 spans 15 amino acids. CDR3 DNA: TGCGCCAGCAGCTCTGGGACGGGTAGCTCCTACGAGCAGTACTTC. Its protein is CASSSGTGSSYEQYF.